A single sample gave rise to the 27 T cell receptor beta chains below, sequenced in a study of T cell repertoires in cytomegalovirus infection. TCRdb re-called the reads through MiXCR, storing one row per CDR3 protein. The sample lists about 110,000 distinct CDR3 sequences, about 9.4% seen once, with 25% to 40% in the top ten. No cognate antigen is known for these TCRs. The source material was PBMCs, sequenced either directly or after in vitro stimulation (not recorded which). The origin of the receptors is a human donor in good health (CMV status not recorded). Some clones in this sample may be carry-over from other donors' samples.

This clonotype was recorded many times. The rearrangement joins TRBV27 to TRBJ1-4; the D is unclear. The germline CDR1 and CDR2 sequences are MNHEY and SMNVEV (reference sequence). The V end was cut by 5 bases, the J end by 8 bases, with 12 bases between. The CDR3 is 13 residues long. The CDR3 is CASSLWGFEKLFF. The CDR3 DNA is TGTGCCAGCAGTCTATGGGGTTTCGAAAAACTGTTTTTT.

The rearrangement uses TRBV28 and TRBJ2-1; D unresolved. The CDR3 is 14 amino acids. Trimming stripped 7 bases from V and 0 bases from J, with 10 bases between. Germline CDR1 and CDR2: MDHEN and SYDVKM. This chain's CDR3 is CASTGSSSYNEQFF. The CDR3 DNA reads as TGTGCCAGCACAGGTTCAAGCTCCTACAATGAGCAGTTCTTC.

The rearrangement joins TRBV9 to TRBJ2-7; D gene unclear. V shed 0 bases and J shed 2 bases, with 9 bases lying between them. CDR3 length: 14 amino acids. Germline lookup yields CDR1 SGDLS and CDR2 YYNGEE. The CDR3 loop reads CASSVDEATYEQYF. The DNA of the CDR3 is TGTGCCAGCAGCGTAGATGAGGCAACCTACGAGCAGTACTTC. The whole variable domain, filled in from reference TRBV9 and TRBJ2-7, reads DSGVTQTPKHLITATGQRVTLRCSPRSGDLSVYWYQQSLDQGLQFLIQYYNGEERAKGNILERFSAQQFPDLHSELNLSSLELGDSALYFCASSVDEATYEQYFGPGTRLTVT.

This clonotype was recorded many times. The CDR3 DNA follows: TGTGCCAGCAGTTCTAACGAGTGGCTTCTGAACACTGAAGCTTTCTTT. Translation gives CASSSNEWLLNTEAFF. The gene calls are TRBV7-9 and TRBJ1-1; D uncertain. Germline V gene sequence: CDR1 SEHNR, CDR2 FQNEAQ (reference sequence). V was pared by 6 bases and J by 0 bases, with 17 bases between. The CDR3 has 16 residues.

This clonotype was found many times. CDR3 in amino acids: CASSFSQGLWPPLHF. CDR3 DNA sequence: TGTGCCAGCAGTTTCTCACAGGGACTTTGGCCACCCCTCCACTTT. J is TRBJ1-6 and V is TRBV6-1, with a weak D call TRBD1 (6 bases). Germline values: CDR1 MNHNS, CDR2 SASEGT. V was trimmed by 5 bases and J by 11 bases, leaving 19 bases between them. The CDR3 spans 15 residues.

This clonotype came up many times. V and J are TRBV4-1 and TRBJ2-5; TRBD1 aligns across 10 bases. The CDR3 runs 18 residues. With V trimmed by 1 base and J by 3 bases, 11 bases remained unmatched. Germline V gives CDR1 MGHRA, CDR2 YSYEKL. The CDR3 spells CASSQAPTGTGAEETQYF. The CDR3 nucleotides are TGCGCCAGCAGCCAAGCCCCTACGGGGACAGGGGCTGAAGAGACCCAGTACTTC.

In the case of this clonotype: Relative to the germline gene, one junction end is altered; a read error may explain this. J is TRBJ1-2 and V is TRBV4-3, with D unclear. Germline V lookup: CDR1 LGHNA, CDR2 YSLEER. CDR3 size: 13 residues. CDR3: CASRQDESYGYTF. Written as DNA, the CDR3 is TGCGCCAGCAGGCAAGATGAAAGCTATGGCTACACCTTC.

This clonotype was counted a few times. The CDR3 region has the DNA TGTGCCAGCAGCAAACAGGAGGTTGGCTACACCTTC. It is translated as CASSKQEVGYTF. This chain uses TRBV5-6 with TRBJ1-2, with a possible D match to TRBD1 (5 bases). The CDR3 totals 12 residues. In germline, CDR1 is SGHDT, CDR2 YYEEEE. V was pared by 4 bases and J by 7 bases, with 11 bases between.

This clonotype was detected a few times. The CDR3 nucleotides are TGTGCCACCGGAAAGGGCAGGTGGGGAGAGACCCAGTACTTC. It translates to CATGKGRWGETQYF. The chain has TRBV24-1 and TRBJ2-5; D uncertain. Germline V lookup: CDR1 KGHDR, CDR2 SFDVKD. This CDR3 has 14 amino acids. V lost 9 bases and J lost 4, with 17 bases in between.

This clonotype was seen at least ten times. This chain joins TRBV10-3 and TRBJ1-4, with D possibly TRBD1 on 6 matching bases. The germline gives CDR1 ENHRY, CDR2 SYGVKD. Between the trimmed V and J ends, which lost 10 bases and 3 bases, there was a span of 12 bases. The CDR3 spans 13 residues. DNA for the CDR3: TGTGCCAACCGGGGGCAAGCTAATGAAAAACTGTTTTTT. Encoded protein: CANRGQANEKLFF.

This clonotype was counted a few times. This sequence joins TRBV28 and TRBJ1-2, with unresolved D. This CDR3 contains 13 residues. V was pared by 3 bases and J by 8 bases, with 13 bases between. Germline lookup yields CDR1 MDHEN and CDR2 SYDVKM. CDR3: CASSFLGLGGYTF. The CDR3 coding sequence is TGTGCCAGCAGTTTTTTGGGCCTCGGCGGCTACACCTTC.

This clonotype was detected many times. The chain joins TRBV6-2 or TRBV6-3 to TRBJ2-2; a possible D gene is TRBD2 (5 bases). Germline-derived CDR1 and CDR2 are MNHEY and SVGEGT. V shed 5 bases and J shed 3 bases, with 13 bases lying between them. The length of the CDR3 is 15 residues. DNA for the CDR3: TGTGCCAGCAGTGCCGGGATAAGGGACACCGGGGAGCTGTTTTTT. Amino acids: CASSAGIRDTGELFF.

This clonotype has at least ten counts. The chain joins TRBV28 to TRBJ1-4; tentative D call: TRBD1 (5 bases). This CDR3 spans 16 amino acids. Trimming took off 7 bases at V and 0 bases at J, with 15 bases between the two ends. The germline V gene has CDR1 MDHEN and CDR2 SYDVKM. The CDR3 loop is CASTSPGTATNEKLFF. The CDR3 nucleotides read TGTGCCAGCACCTCGCCGGGGACTGCAACTAATGAAAAACTGTTTTTT.

This clonotype was picked up many times. The chain carries TRBV6-5 and TRBJ1-2; a possible D gene is TRBD1 (5 bases). The CDR3 is 16 amino acids. V lost 6 bases and J 4 bases, leaving 21 bases between the germline ends. Germline loops: CDR1 MNHEY, CDR2 SVGAGI. The CDR3 region is CASSYLRGADGYGYTF. Here the CDR3 DNA reads TGTGCCAGCAGCTACCTTAGGGGCGCCGACGGCTATGGCTACACCTTC.

This clonotype was counted a few times. CDR3 sequence reads: CASSYPRMDRGRRDTEAFF. In DNA form, the CDR3 reads TGTGCCAGCAGTTACCCCAGGATGGACAGGGGGCGTCGGGACACTGAAGCTTTCTTT. V gene TRBV6-2 or TRBV6-3 combines with J gene TRBJ1-1; TRBD1 matches 11 bases. Trimming removed 2 bases from V and 3 bases from J; junction bases left unmatched: 14. Germline CDR1 and CDR2: MNHEY and SVGEGT. The CDR3 sequence is 19 residues long.

The sample holds many counts of this clonotype. The chain combines TRBV27 with TRBJ2-1; the match to TRBD1 covers 11 bases. The V and J ends lost 5 bases and 7 bases, in that order; junction bases with no gene match: 19. CDR1 and CDR2 from the germline V gene are MNHEY and SMNVEV (reference sequence). This CDR3 is 19 amino acids long. The CDR3 reads CASSPRTFRWTGGENEQFF. DNA of the CDR3: TGTGCCAGCAGTCCTCGTACCTTCCGATGGACAGGGGGCGAGAATGAGCAGTTCTTC.

This clonotype was detected a few times. The V and J genes are TRBV28 and TRBJ1-1; D uncertain. The CDR3 is 8 residues long. The ends were cut back, 10 bases at V and 7 bases at J, with 4 bases in the middle. Germline values: CDR1 MDHEN, CDR2 SYDVKM. The CDR3 sequence is CATGEAFF. The DNA for the CDR3 is TGTGCCACGGGTGAAGCTTTCTTT. The variable domain in full, with the rest retrieved from reference TRBV28 and TRBJ1-1, is DVKVTQSSRYLVKRTGEKVFLECVQDMDHENMFWYRQDPGLGLRLIYFSYDVKMKEKGDIPEGYSVSREKKERFSLILESASTNQTSMYLCATGEAFFGQGTRLTVV.

Here the CDR3 DNA reads TGTGCCAGCAGTTTCTCACTAGGAGAAGCCGAGCAGTACTTC. This encodes CASSFSLGEAEQYF. The rearrangement links TRBV12-3 or TRBV12-4 to TRBJ2-7; D is perhaps TRBD2 (5 bases). V dropped 3 bases and J dropped 6 bases, with 15 bases sitting between them. The CDR3 covers 14 residues.

This clonotype was found many times. The rearrangement uses TRBV7-9 and TRBJ2-1; TRBD2 is a possible D gene (6 bases). Germline V CDR1 and CDR2: SEHNR, FQNEAQ (reference sequence). The V gene lost 5 bases and the J gene lost 5 bases, with 10 bases spanning the gap. The CDR3 is 13 amino acids. The DNA for the CDR3 is TGTGCCAGCAGCCCGAGACTAGACAATGAGCAGTTCTTC. It translates to CASSPRLDNEQFF.

Turning to this clonotype: It may be a read error: a sequence one base away is much more abundant. In DNA form, the CDR3 reads TGTGCCAGCAGTTCCGGGACAGGGAAGACCCAGTACTTC. It yields the protein CASSSGTGKTQYF. The rearrangement links TRBV27 to TRBJ2-5, with 9 positions matching TRBD1. Trimming removed 4 bases from V and 6 bases from J; junction bases left unmatched: 3. CDR3 length: 13 residues. Germline values: CDR1 MNHEY, CDR2 SMNVEV (reference sequence).

The chain links TRBV9 to TRBJ1-1; D ambiguous. The CDR3 has 14 residues. CDR1 and CDR2 from the germline V gene are SGDLS and YYNGEE. The V end was cut by 0 bases, the J end by 2 bases, with 8 bases between. The CDR3, as DNA: TGTGCCAGCAGCGTAGGGGGTTTCAACACTGAAGCTTTCTTT. This gives the protein CASSVGGFNTEAFF.

This clonotype was detected only a few times. The chain employs TRBV6-2 or TRBV6-3 and TRBJ1-1; no reliable D call. V gave up 5 bases and J gave up 1 base, with 14 bases separating them. The length of the CDR3 is 15 residues. Germline loops: CDR1 MNHEY, CDR2 SVGEGT. DNA for the CDR3: TGTGCCAGCAGTCCCCCCGAACTCCGGAACACTGAAGCTTTCTTT. Protein: CASSPPELRNTEAFF.

This clonotype came up many times. The chain links TRBV4-3 to TRBJ2-7, with 7 positions matching TRBD2. The CDR3 loop spans 17 amino acids. V lost 1 base to trimming and J lost 4 bases; unmatched junction nucleotides: 13. Germline loops: CDR1 LGHNA, CDR2 YSLEER. The chain's CDR3 is CASSQGIPKVREYEQYF. CDR3 nucleotides: TGCGCCAGCAGCCAAGGGATTCCTAAGGTGCGGGAGTACGAGCAGTACTTC.

About this clonotype: This may arise from a read error, as a much more abundant clone is one base away. The rearrangement joins TRBV28 to TRBJ2-3, with TRBD2 as a possible D gene (6 bases). Looked up from germline, CDR1 is MDHEN and CDR2 is SYDVKM. The CDR3 is made up of 15 amino acids. The CDR3 coding sequence is TGTGCCAGCAGTTTGCCCGGGAGCAGCACAGATACGGAGTATTTT. It is translated as CASSLPGSSTDTEYF. Combining the CDR3 with reference TRBV28 and TRBJ2-3 gives the whole variable domain DVKVTQSSRYLVKRTGEKVFLECVQDMDHENMFWYRQDPGLGLRLIYFSYDVKMKEKGDIPEGYSVSREKKERFSLILESASTNQTSMYLCASSLPGSSTDTEYFGPGTRLTVL.

This clonotype was seen repeatedly, ten times or more. The rearrangement links TRBV11-3 to TRBJ2-5, with D perhaps matching TRBD1 or TRBD2 (5 bases each). V dropped 4 bases and J dropped 4 bases, with 13 bases sitting between them. Germline V CDR1 and CDR2: SGHNT, YENEEA. This CDR3 has 14 amino acids. The CDR3: CASSSPGPGETQYF. The DNA for the CDR3 is TGTGCCAGCAGCTCCCCGGGGCCTGGAGAGACCCAGTACTTC.

The chain employs TRBV19 and TRBJ2-1; 9 positions agree with TRBD2. The germline V gene has CDR1 LNHDA and CDR2 SQIVND (reference sequence). V shed 5 bases and J 6 bases; nucleotides not matched to a gene: 8. The CDR3 runs to 15 residues. CDR3 region: CASSSSGAGGNEQFF. Written as DNA, the CDR3 is TGTGCCAGTAGTTCTAGCGGGGCGGGGGGCAATGAGCAGTTCTTC.

This clonotype was found many times. This chain links TRBV6-2 or TRBV6-3 with TRBJ2-2; possible D gene TRBD1, 6 bases. V was clipped by 6 bases and J by 3 bases, with 8 bases between them. CDR1 is MNHEY, CDR2 SVGEGT, per germline. The CDR3 contains 13 residues. CDR3 sequence reads: CASRTGDTGELFF. DNA for the CDR3: TGTGCCAGCAGGACAGGAGACACCGGGGAGCTGTTTTTT.